What follows are 18 T cell receptor beta chains derived from one specimen sequenced in a study of T cell responses to AZD1222 COVID-19 vaccine. Data came from immunoSEQ multiplex PCR; TCRdb stores just in-frame clones and leaves some out. The table records about 100,000 clones, about 92% of them present only once. The input for sequencing was peripheral blood, taken 28 days after the second AZD1222 dose. These TCRs come from an adult who received the AZD1222 COVID-19 vaccine.

CDR3 nucleotides: TGTGCCACAAAGGGGACTAGCGGGAGAGGGGGAGCCTACGAGCAGTACTTC. The encoded protein is CATKGTSGRGGAYEQYF. V usage is TRBV10-3 and J usage is TRBJ2-7, with 14 positions matching TRBD2. Germline V CDR1 and CDR2: ENHRY, SYGVKD. This CDR3 is built from 17 residues. V was pared by 10 bases and J by 2 bases, with 13 bases of the junction left unmatched.

The rearrangement uses TRBV4-3 and TRBJ2-7; 9 bases map to TRBD2. The germline CDR1 and CDR2 sequences are LGHNA and YSLEER. Trimming cost V 3 bases and J 5 bases; bases outside gene matches: 5. The CDR3 spans 14 residues. The CDR3: CASSHLAGLDEQYF. The CDR3 nucleotides are TGCGCCAGCAGCCATCTAGCGGGACTCGACGAGCAGTACTTC.

The chain uses TRBV4-2 and TRBJ1-2; D may be TRBD1 (5 bases). This CDR3 spans 14 amino acids. CDR1 and CDR2 from the germline V gene are LGHNA and YNFKEQ. Trimming took off 3 bases at V and 4 bases at J, with 12 bases between the two ends. Here the CDR3 reads CASSQESGTYGYTF. CDR3 sequence (DNA): TGTGCCAGCAGCCAGGAATCCGGGACCTATGGCTACACCTTC.

The chain uses TRBV19 and TRBJ2-7, with 7 bases fitting TRBD1. Trimming took 4 bases from V and 2 from J; bases not matched to a gene: 5. Germline CDR1 is LNHDA and CDR2 is SQIVND (reference sequence). This CDR3 spans 14 amino acids. CDR3 amino acids: CASSRGQRTYEQYF. The CDR3 nucleotides are TGTGCCAGTAGTAGGGGACAGCGCACCTACGAGCAGTACTTC.

The chain is built from TRBV5-6 and TRBJ1-1; unclear D gene. The germline CDR1 and CDR2 sequences are SGHDT and YYEEEE. There are 12 residues in the CDR3. V was shortened by 1 base and J by 4 bases, with 5 bases between the two germline ends. The CDR3 sequence is CASSLLGTEAFF. The CDR3 coding sequence is TGTGCCAGCAGCTTGTTGGGCACTGAAGCTTTCTTT.

This clone was counted a single time. The genes are TRBV6-1 and TRBJ1-2; possibly TRBD1 for D (5 bases). Trimming pared 1 base from V and 8 bases from J, leaving 11 bases between. The CDR3 loop spans 13 amino acids. Germline assignment: CDR1 MNHNS and CDR2 SASEGT. CDR3 coding DNA: TGTGCCAGCAGTGAAGACAGGAGGTCCGGCTACACCTTC. Amino acids: CASSEDRRSGYTF.

V and J are TRBV4-3 and TRBJ1-4, with 8 bases aligning to TRBD1. The length of the CDR3 is 14 residues. Germline loops: CDR1 LGHNA, CDR2 YSLEER. Trimming cost V 5 bases and J 8 bases; bases outside gene matches: 7. DNA of the CDR3: TGCGCCAGCAGCGCCCACAGGGGGGTCGAAAAACTGTTTTTT. Amino acids: CASSAHRGVEKLFF.

The genes are TRBV18 and TRBJ2-1, with 8 nucleotides matching TRBD2. There are 14 residues in the CDR3. CDR1 KGHSH and CDR2 LQKENI come from the germline V gene. Trimming cost V 3 bases and J 11 bases; bases outside gene matches: 9. The CDR3 reads CASSPDDSSGQQFF. As DNA, the CDR3 is TGTGCCAGCTCACCGGATGACTCTAGCGGGCAGCAGTTCTTC.

This rearrangement joins TRBV7-2 to TRBJ2-1; no firm D call. V was shortened by 3 bases and J by 10 bases, with 13 bases between the two germline ends. This CDR3 has 13 amino acids. CDR1 is SGHTA, CDR2 FQGNSA, per germline. CDR3 nucleotides: TGTGCCAGCAGCTTGGTGGTCTGGCGGGAGCAGTTCTTC. Its translation is CASSLVVWREQFF.

V is TRBV12-5 and J is TRBJ2-1; 8 bases fit TRBD1. The J segment lost 5 bases and the V segment lost 3 bases, leaving 3 bases of the junction unmatched. Germline V gene lookup returns CDR1 LGHNT and CDR2 FRNRAP. CDR3 length: 14 residues. The CDR3 region is CASGLGQGHNEQFF. The CDR3 bases are TGTGCTAGTGGTTTAGGACAGGGACACAATGAGCAGTTCTTC.

The V call is TRBV5-5, the J call TRBJ1-5; 7 bases line up with TRBD1. This CDR3 has 16 amino acids. V was clipped by 1 base and J by 1 base; unmatched bases: 5. Germline assignment: CDR1 SGHKS and CDR2 YYEKEE (reference sequence). CDR3 nucleotide sequence: TGTGCCAGCAGCTTGTTCGTGACAGGGAGCAATCAGCCCCAGCATTTT. It encodes CASSLFVTGSNQPQHF.

The chain combines TRBV24-1 with TRBJ2-1; unclear D gene. Per germline, CDR1 KGHDR and CDR2 SFDVKD. Trimming took 4 bases from V and 0 from J, leaving 15 bases between them. CDR3 length: 17 amino acids. For the CDR3, the DNA is TGTGCCACCAGTGACCTCAAGTCTCGACTCTCCTACAATGAGCAGTTCTTC. Protein: CATSDLKSRLSYNEQFF.

J is TRBJ1-1 and V is TRBV3-1 (or the pseudogene TRBV3-2); D perhaps matches TRBD1 (5 bases). The CDR3 loop spans 15 amino acids. Germline V CDR1 and CDR2: LGHDT, YNNKEL (reference sequence). Trimming removed 0 bases at V and 3 bases at J, with 11 bases between. CDR3 sequence reads: CASSQDRWGHTEAFF. As DNA, the CDR3 is TGTGCCAGCAGCCAAGATCGGTGGGGCCACACTGAAGCTTTCTTT.

The chain combines TRBV9 with TRBJ2-2; 7 bases fit TRBD1. The CDR3 extends over 12 amino acids. J gave up 6 bases and V 6 bases, and 2 bases lay outside the gene matches. Looked up from germline, CDR1 is SGDLS and CDR2 is YYNGEE. The CDR3 nucleotides read TGTGCCAGCACCAGGGGGTCCGGGGAGCTGTTTTTT. This encodes CASTRGSGELFF. The whole variable domain, filled in from reference TRBV9 and TRBJ2-2, reads DSGVTQTPKHLITATGQRVTLRCSPRSGDLSVYWYQQSLDQGLQFLIQYYNGEERAKGNILERFSAQQFPDLHSELNLSSLELGDSALYFCASTRGSGELFFGEGSRLTVL.

The chain combines TRBV30 with TRBJ2-7; D is perhaps TRBD2 (6 bases). V lost 1 base and J 10 bases, leaving 14 bases between the germline ends. Germline V gene lookup returns CDR1 GTSNPN and CDR2 SVGIG (reference sequence). The CDR3 sequence is 12 residues long. The DNA for the CDR3 is TGTGCCTGGAGTGGCGGGAACAATTTTCAGTACTTC. Its protein is CAWSGGNNFQYF. The complete variable domain, with remaining parts taken from reference TRBV30 and TRBJ2-7, reads SQTIHQWPATLVQPVGSPLSLECTVEGTSNPNLYWYRQAAGRGLQLLFYSVGIGQISSEVPQNLSASRPQDRQFILSSKKLLLSDSGFYLCAWSGGNNFQYFGPGTRLTVT.

The rearrangement joins TRBV19 to TRBJ2-1; weak D call: TRBD2 (5 bases). The CDR3 has 13 residues. Germline CDR1 reads LNHDA; CDR2 reads SQIVND (reference sequence). V was trimmed by 4 bases and J by 9 bases, leaving 13 bases between them. The CDR3 protein is CASSTLAYAEQFF. The CDR3 DNA reads TGTGCCAGTAGTACCCTAGCCTACGCTGAGCAGTTCTTC.

This clone was observed a handful of times. This chain uses TRBV7-9 with TRBJ2-7; no firm D call. Per the germline V gene, CDR1 is SEHNR and CDR2 is FQNEAQ (reference sequence). The CDR3 is 14 amino acids. Trimming pared 5 bases from V and 5 bases from J, leaving 16 bases between. The chain's CDR3 is CASSPFGRPHEQYF. The CDR3 nucleotides read TGTGCCAGCAGCCCGTTCGGGCGACCCCACGAGCAGTACTTC.

This chain connects TRBV5-4 to TRBJ2-5; D possibly matches TRBD1 or TRBD2 (5 bases each). Looked up from germline, CDR1 is SGHNT and CDR2 is YYREEE (reference sequence). The CDR3 has 15 amino acids. V was pared by 1 base and J by 1 base, with 11 bases between. The CDR3 reads CASSLTGGFQETQYF. The CDR3, as DNA: TGTGCCAGCAGCTTGACAGGAGGATTCCAAGAGACCCAGTACTTC.